Sequencing of this TCR beta chain was carried out in a study of cytomegalovirus exposure and HLA in healthy donors. The overall study: There were roughly 110 million unique TCR beta sequences, drawn from 180 million or so T cells, in an earlier analysis. The study's findings and limits: Across all donors, roughly uniform sequencing depth was an assumption of the presence/absence analyses.

As to this clone: The antigen remains unidentified.

With 60 Vbeta and 13 Jbeta primers, the PCR was carried out. Method: immunoSEQ multiplex PCR; TCRdb's copy keeps in-frame clones and lacks some. The sample has under 140,000 clones; around 78% are singletons. The ends were cut back, 4 bases at V and 0 bases at J, with 9 bases in the middle. Germline loops: CDR1 GTSNPN, CDR2 SVGIG (reference sequence). CDR3 length: 13 residues. The chain joins TRBV30 to TRBJ1-1; D perhaps matches TRBD1 (5 bases). The sequenced sample was PBMCs. The clonotype comes from a young woman in good health and CMV-seronegative. CDR3 protein: CAWKQALNTEAFF. For the CDR3, the DNA is TGTGCCTGGAAACAGGCATTGAACACTGAAGCTTTCTTT. Full variable domain (remainder filled in from reference TRBV30 and TRBJ1-1): SQTIHQWPATLVQPVGSPLSLECTVEGTSNPNLYWYRQAAGRGLQLLFYSVGIGQISSEVPQNLSASRPQDRQFILSSKKLLLSDSGFYLCAWKQALNTEAFFGQGTRLTVV.